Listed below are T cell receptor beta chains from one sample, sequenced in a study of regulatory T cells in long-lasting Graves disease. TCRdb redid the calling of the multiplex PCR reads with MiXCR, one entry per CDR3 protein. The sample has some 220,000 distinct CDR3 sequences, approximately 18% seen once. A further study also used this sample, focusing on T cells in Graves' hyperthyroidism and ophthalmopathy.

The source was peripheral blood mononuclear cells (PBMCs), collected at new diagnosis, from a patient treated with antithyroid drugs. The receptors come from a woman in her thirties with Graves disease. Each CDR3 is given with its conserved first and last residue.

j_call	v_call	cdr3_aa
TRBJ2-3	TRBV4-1	CASSQWASRTDTQYF
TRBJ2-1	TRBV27	CASSWSGTEEFF
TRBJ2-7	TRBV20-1	CSAWDRGVPRFSEQYF
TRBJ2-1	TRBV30	CAWSVGKFHSYNEQFF
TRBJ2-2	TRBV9	CASSFRIGELFF
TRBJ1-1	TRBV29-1	CSVGDRFGTEAFF
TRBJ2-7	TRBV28	CAICRGVDYEQYF
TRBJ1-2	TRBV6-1	CASRQTGNYGYTF
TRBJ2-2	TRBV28	CASSPPGGSGELFF
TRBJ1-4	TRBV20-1	CSATPLTGFNEKLFF
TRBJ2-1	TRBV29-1	CSVQASGRYNEQFF
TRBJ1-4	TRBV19	CASISRGGGKLFF
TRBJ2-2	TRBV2	CASRLAGFNTGELFF
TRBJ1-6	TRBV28	CASSLGVTGSPLHF
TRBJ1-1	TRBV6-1	CASSPTGPAGYVTEAFF
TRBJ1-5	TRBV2	CASSLEGPQHF
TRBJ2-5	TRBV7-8	CASSLLWPGGGSGTQYF
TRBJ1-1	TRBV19	CASSIVSRTNTEAFF
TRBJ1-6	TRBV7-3	CASSLSKGCQNSPLHF
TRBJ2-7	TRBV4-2	CASSPGLAVIYEQYF
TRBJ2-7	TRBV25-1	CASIEKREVLYEQYF
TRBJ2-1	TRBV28	CASSENRGLFYNEQFF
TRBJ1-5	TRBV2	CASSLGLLINQPQHF
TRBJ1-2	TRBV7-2	CASSLGQGFAGYTF
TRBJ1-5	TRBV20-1	CSAGTPGGSNQPQHF
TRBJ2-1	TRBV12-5	CASGLGQGAEQFF
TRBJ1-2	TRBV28	CASSWAQTYGYTF